The 8 T cell receptor beta chains below all came from one sample that was sequenced in a study of T cells in Graves' hyperthyroidism and ophthalmopathy. Researchers amplified the TCR beta CDR3 regions from RNA transcripts. With the HTBI primer set, the TCR CDR3 went through a first round of RT-PCR. Each CDR3 protein is one row after TCRdb ran MiXCR on the multiplex PCR reads. The sample holds about 540,000 distinct CDR3 sequences, around 45% seen once. Sequenced input: peripheral blood or thyroid tissue (not recorded which). These receptors were collected from a woman younger than 35 with Graves' hyperthyroidism.

This chain connects TRBV15 to TRBJ2-1; D call uncertain. TRBJ2-7 matches the DNA end more closely, so the J call is doubtful. Germline V CDR1 and CDR2: LNHNV, YYDKDF (reference sequence). This CDR3 contains 14 residues. CDR3 sequence reads: CATSRETVYNEQYF. The CDR3 nucleotides read TGTGCCACCAGCCGCGAGACCGTGTACAATGAGCAGTACTTC.

This clonotype was recorded many times. This rearrangement joins TRBV2 to TRBJ2-7; perhaps TRBD2 as D (6 bases). The CDR3 is made up of 12 amino acids. CDR1 is SNHLY and CDR2 is FYNNEI in the germline V gene. Trimming shortened V by 8 bases and J by 3 bases, and 11 bases separated the two germline ends. CDR3 protein: CASCGNSYEQYF. CDR3 nucleotides: TGTGCCAGCTGCGGGAACAGCTACGAGCAGTACTTC.

There are many counts of this clonotype. The chain recombines TRBV2 with TRBJ2-5; no definite D call. The V gene's germline CDR1 is SNHLY and CDR2 FYNNEI. The CDR3 consists of 12 residues. Trimming took 11 bases from V and 2 from J, leaving 12 bases between them. CDR3 DNA: TGTGCCGGCTATCGTGGGCAAGAGACCCAGTACTTC. Its translation is CAGYRGQETQYF.

In its sample, this clonotype was seen many times. An end of the junction does not agree with germline; a read error may underlie this. The V gene is TRBV7-7, the J gene TRBJ1-3; D might be TRBD1 (5 bases). Germline V lookup: CDR1 SSHAT, CDR2 FNYEAQ (reference sequence). This CDR3 comprises 15 residues. The CDR3 DNA is TGTGCTAGCAGCCCGGGACGGAACTCTGGAAACACCATATATTTT. Translating gives CASSPGRNSGNTIYF. Combining the CDR3 with reference TRBV7-7 and TRBJ1-3 gives the whole variable domain GAGVSQSPRYKVTKRGQDVTLRCDPISSHATLYWYQQALGQGPEFLTYFNYEAQPDKSGLPSDRFSAERPEGSISTLTIQRTEQRDSAMYRCASSPGRNSGNTIYFGEGSWLTVV.

This sequence joins TRBV24-1 and TRBJ2-5, with D possibly being TRBD1 or TRBD2 (6 bases each). The J call may be faulty, since TRBJ2-1 better matches the DNA end. The CDR3 spans 16 residues. Germline CDR1 KGHDR, CDR2 SFDVKD. In DNA, the CDR3 is TGTGCCACCAGTGATTTACCGGCGGGACACTACAATGAGCAGTTCTTC. Encoded protein: CATSDLPAGHYNEQFF.

The rearrangement uses TRBV7-9 and TRBJ1-5; D not certain. The CDR3 totals 14 residues. Germline values: CDR1 SEHNR, CDR2 FQNEAQ (reference sequence). Trimming took 1 base from V and 4 from J, leaving 8 bases between them. The CDR3: CASSLVWLNQPQHF. The CDR3 bases are TGTGCCAGCAGCTTAGTGTGGTTGAATCAGCCCCAGCATTTT.

In its sample, this clonotype ranks as large. The CDR3 region is CSAAGTGDYGYTF. In DNA form, the CDR3 reads TGCAGCGCAGCCGGGACAGGGGACTATGGCTACACCTTC. The V and J genes are TRBV29-1 and TRBJ1-2; TRBD1 matches 10 bases. Trimming removed 7 bases from V and 3 bases from J; junction bases left unmatched: 5. Germline V gene sequence: CDR1 SQVTM, CDR2 ANQGSEA. CDR3 length: 13 residues.

In its sample, this clonotype was seen many times. This chain joins TRBV6-5 and TRBJ2-7; 8 bases are a match to TRBD2. CDR3 length: 14 amino acids. Trimming at V came to 6 bases and at J to 4 bases, leaving 8 bases not matched to a gene. Per germline, CDR1 MNHEY and CDR2 SVGAGI. The CDR3 is CASRTEGGRYEQYF. The DNA of the CDR3 is TGTGCCAGCAGGACGGAGGGCGGGAGGTACGAGCAGTACTTC.